This TCR beta chain was recorded in a study of blood T cell repertoires in COVID-19 (dated by TCRdb to the early 2020s). Regarding the research as a whole: Collaborator samples came from the United States, Italy and Spain and covered acute and convalescent phases of COVID-19. Sample metadata almost always included a de-identified subject ID, COVID-19 status, age in years and sex. Subjects who had been exposed to COVID-19, were actively infected with it, or had recovered from it provided the deeply sampled blood TCRbeta repertoires that made up the dataset. The samples were drawn from the first 160 participants of the ongoing ImmuneRACE study and from under 1,500 subjects provided by 6 global collaborators. The repertoires were released in a freely available public database intended as a resource for research on the immune response to SARS-CoV-2. The prospective study material was composed of cDNA or gDNA derived from T cells, B-cell-depleted T cells, or PBMCs. HLA class I and class II types, where available, came from metadata supplied by the sample provider rather than from assay-based typing.

The investigation overall reported the following: How much clinical and demographic metadata was included differed by source and by participant, and the metadata was provided uncurated.

CDR1 and CDR2 (MNHEY, SVGAGI) derive from the germline V gene. The CDR3 spans 15 residues, from the cysteine through the phenylalanine. Left in the record is the CDR3 DNA by itself, 45 bases read in frame from the first base. V is pared back by 6 bases and J by 9 bases, with 18 bases lying between the germline termini. To note about this clone: Its antigen is currently not known. No clone much larger than this one lies a single base away; base qualities are absent.

Participants in the prospective study were aged about 18 to 95 years, lived in 20 to 30 United States geographic areas, and enrolled through a virtual design. In the prospective study, cohorts were assigned on the basis of participant-reported clinical history obtained from a screening survey and a study questionnaire. ImmuneRACE Cohort 3 recovered participants were defined by two consecutive negative NP/OP PCR tests, healthcare professional clearance, or symptom resolution. In the prospective study, mobile phlebotomists collected whole blood, serum and a nasopharyngeal or oropharyngeal swab from each participant. Prospective study participants could optionally give additional blood draws and questionnaires over an approximately 2-month period. Before DNA extraction, prospective study blood samples were shipped either frozen or at room temperature. The immunoSEQ Assay, a bias-controlled multiplex PCR, was used to amplify TCRbeta CDR3 regions from genomic DNA. Regarding the original processing steps: Nucleated cell counts per sample were estimated from amplification of reference gene primers within the assay. To quantify the absolute abundance of each unique TCRbeta CDR3 rearrangement, sequence reads were collapsed and filtered. For each sample, productive Simpson clonality was calculated by taking the square root of Simpson's diversity index across productive rearrangements. TCRdb carries this immuneACCESS record with in-frame sequences only. Its versions omit some clonotypes, under half of them owing to an unresolved V gene in the studies checked, with the rest unexplained. V, J and clone size reflect that table, while D and trimming were determined from the DNA. Recorded for this sample are around 220,000 clones; 80% to 95% of them occurred a single time. The ten top clones hold 1.5% to 2% of the sample.

Sequencing was done on a sample of PBMCs or T cells enriched from blood (not recorded which). Rearrangement joined TRBV6-5 to TRBJ1-6; perhaps TRBD1 is the D gene, with 5 bases matching. This TCR was sampled from a woman aged 18-35 years who had recovered from COVID-19. The encoded CDR3 is CASSRQGEGSSPLHF. At the DNA level, the sequence is TGTGCCAGCAGCCGGCAAGGGGAAGGTAGTTCACCCCTCCACTTT.